What follows describes a single T cell receptor (beta chain). Antigen unknown. These data are taken from a study of cytomegalovirus exposure and HLA in healthy donors. Study-wide results and limits: The only immune exposure information that was available was CMV serostatus. A likely sequencing artifact accounted for one observed cluster of highly shared sequence variants. Some segments of the V type, notably TRBV6-2 and TRBV6-3, were excluded as indistinguishable.

PCR employed 60 Vbeta and 13 Jbeta primers. Data came from immunoSEQ multiplex PCR; TCRdb stores just in-frame clones and leaves some out. The repertoire holds about 140,000 clones, with approximately 62% as singletons. V was pared by 6 bases and J by 4 bases, with 6 bases of the junction left unmatched. The V gene's germline CDR1 is SGHVS and CDR2 FQNEAQ. The CDR3 has 14 residues. This TCR was sampled from a human donor in good health. The specimen sequenced was PBMCs. The V gene is TRBV7-8, the J gene TRBJ1-1; 9 bases are shared with TRBD1. CDR3 nucleotides: TGTGCCAGCAGACTCGGGACAGGGACCACTGAAGCTTTCTTT. Protein: CASRLGTGTTEAFF.